This T cell receptor (beta chain) was recovered during a study of shared clonotypes between healthy human individuals. This CDR3 comprises 14 residues. J gave up 4 bases and V 8 bases, and 6 bases lay outside the gene matches. Germline loops: CDR1 MNHNY, CDR2 SVGAGI (reference sequence). The protocol was immunoSEQ multiplex PCR, while the TCRdb copy is restricted to in-frame clones and leaves out a portion. The table has roughly 1,800,000 clones, about 95% seen once. Naivety among CD8 cells was defined by CD45RO negativity and positive CCR7 selection, thereby excluding terminally differentiated effector memory CD45RA+ cells.

The origin of this receptor is a man between 18 and 35 years old in good health. The V gene is TRBV6-6, the J gene TRBJ2-1; TRBD2 matches 9 bases. Material for sequencing was naive CD8+ T cells sorted from blood. As DNA, the CDR3 is TGTGCCAGCGTTACTAGCGGGCAATACAATGAGCAGTTCTTC. It is translated as CASVTSGQYNEQFF.